The 15 T cell receptor beta chains in this list originate from one sample, sequenced in a study of graft-versus-host responses after intestinal transplantation. The assay was immunoSEQ multiplex PCR, and TCRdb's table has in-frame clones only and misses some. Of 25,000 to 30,000 clones in the sample, about four fifths were seen once. The antigens for these receptors are not known. The sequenced sample was unstimulated CD4+ T cells sorted from spleen or lymph node cells, obtained before intestinal transplant. The receptors here all came from a human donor who received an intestinal transplant.

Note on this clone: The junction differs from germline at one of its ends, possibly a read error. The identical CDR3 is also encoded by other nucleotide sequences in the sample. The genes are TRBV19 and TRBJ2-3; D remains unclear. CDR1 is LNHDA and CDR2 is SQIVND in the germline V gene (reference sequence). This CDR3 comprises 14 residues. The CDR3 is CASSIGRPTDTQYF. CDR3 DNA sequence: TGTGCCAGCAGTATCGGCAGACCCACAGATACGCAGTATTTT. Together with reference TRBV19 and TRBJ2-3, the CDR3 gives the full variable domain: DGGITQSPKYLFRKEGQNVTLSCEQNLNHDAMYWYRQDPGQGLRLIYYSQIVNDFQKGDIAEGYSVSREKKESFPLTVTSAQKNPTAFYLCASSIGRPTDTQYFGPGTRLTVL.

The rearrangement uses TRBV5-1 and TRBJ1-2; D remains ambiguous. The CDR3 contains 13 residues. Germline lookup yields CDR1 SGHRS and CDR2 YFSETQ. V lost 0 bases to trimming and J lost 1 base, with 4 bases between them. Written as DNA, the CDR3 is TGCGCCAGCAGCTTGGACAATAACTATGGCTACACCTTC. Protein product: CASSLDNNYGYTF.

The chain has TRBV29-1 and TRBJ2-5; D gene uncertain. The CDR3 runs to 13 residues. CDR1 and CDR2 from the germline V gene are SQVTM and ANQGSEA. V was cut by 0 bases and J by 7 bases, with 12 bases left in between. The CDR3 here is CSVEDATRLTQYF. The CDR3 DNA is TGCAGCGTTGAAGACGCGACCCGTTTGACCCAGTACTTC. Based on the CDR3 plus reference TRBV29-1 and TRBJ2-5, the full variable domain is SAVISQKPSRDICQRGTSLTIQCQVDSQVTMMFWYRQQPGQSLTLIATANQGSEATYESGFVIDKFPISRPNLTFSTLTVSNMSPEDSSIYLCSVEDATRLTQYFGPGTRLLVL.

This clone was counted once. V usage is TRBV19 and J usage is TRBJ2-7, with TRBD2 as a possible D gene (6 bases). CDR3 length: 14 amino acids. Between the trimmed V and J ends, which lost 3 bases and 2 bases, there was a span of 11 bases. Germline CDR1 LNHDA, CDR2 SQIVND (reference sequence). The CDR3 DNA reads TGTGCCAGTAGTATTGGGGCGGGACCCTACGAGCAGTACTTC. Protein: CASSIGAGPYEQYF.

Here the CDR3 DNA reads TGTGCCAGTAGTATATGGGGGGACAGGTCCTTCGCGGGAGGAGCAGATACGCAGTATTTT. This sequence encodes CASSIWGDRSFAGGADTQYF. The chain is built from TRBV19 and TRBJ2-3; D possibly matches TRBD1 or TRBD2 (8 bases each). Germline V CDR1 and CDR2: LNHDA, SQIVND (reference sequence). The V and J ends lost 2 bases and 4 bases respectively, with 28 bases between them. The CDR3 covers 20 residues.

The rearrangement joins TRBV7-9 to TRBJ1-4; D call uncertain. The V gene's germline CDR1 is SEHNR and CDR2 FQNEAQ (reference sequence). V gave up 6 bases and J gave up 2 bases, with 10 bases separating them. This CDR3 contains 14 residues. The CDR3 is CASRAEQTNEKLFF. CDR3 DNA sequence: TGTGCCAGCAGGGCAGAGCAGACTAATGAAAAACTGTTTTTT.

The genes are TRBV5-1 and TRBJ2-1, with 7 bases identical to TRBD2. With V trimmed by 4 bases and J by 3 bases, 7 bases remained unmatched. The germline V gene encodes CDR1 SGHRS and CDR2 YFSETQ. This CDR3 has 15 amino acids. CDR3 sequence (DNA): TGCGCCAGCAGCCTTACACTAGCGTACTACAATGAGCAGTTCTTC. This sequence encodes CASSLTLAYYNEQFF.

As concerns this clone: An end of the junction does not agree with germline; a read error may underlie this. V usage is TRBV7-9 and J usage is TRBJ2-7; possible D gene TRBD1, 6 bases. The CDR3 runs to 14 residues. Germline loops: CDR1 SEHNR, CDR2 FQNEAQ (reference sequence). For the CDR3, the DNA is TGTGCCAGCAGCCCCCGGGACACCGTCTACGGGCAGTACTTC. It is translated as CASSPRDTVYGQYF. The whole variable domain, remainder taken from reference TRBV7-9 and TRBJ2-7, is DTGVSQNPRHKITKRGQNVTFRCDPISEHNRLYWYRQTLGQGPEFLTYFQNEAQLEKSRLLSDRFSAERPKGSFSTLEIQRTEQGDSAMYLCASSPRDTVYGQYFGPGTRLTVT.

The CDR3, as DNA: TGTGCCAGCAGCCGACTCACACAAACAGATACGCAGTATTTT. Protein sequence: CASSRLTQTDTQYF. The rearrangement joins TRBV7-9 to TRBJ2-3; D is uncertain. This CDR3 comprises 14 residues. V lost 5 bases, J lost 3 bases, and 12 bases lay in between. Germline CDR1 SEHNR, CDR2 FQNEAQ (reference sequence).

This chain uses TRBV2 with TRBJ2-2, with 14 bases fitting TRBD2. The CDR3 length is 15 residues. Germline V CDR1 and CDR2: SNHLY, FYNNEI. Losses at the gene ends were 7 bases for V and 6 bases for J; bases not matched to a gene: 4. DNA for the CDR3: TGTGCCAGCACCGCGACTAGCGGGAGGGCCGGGGAGCTGTTTTTT. The encoded protein is CASTATSGRAGELFF.

The chain is built from TRBV5-1 and TRBJ1-3; D not certain. CDR1 SGHRS and CDR2 YFSETQ come from the germline V gene. The CDR3 is made up of 13 amino acids. Trimming left V 7 bases short and J 0 bases short, with 8 bases between. This CDR3 reads CASRLYSGNTIYF. The CDR3 DNA sequence: TGCGCCAGCCGACTGTACTCTGGAAACACCATATATTTT.

The rearrangement uses TRBV19 and TRBJ2-2; possibly TRBD2 for D (5 bases). V was pared by 7 bases and J by 5 bases, with 20 bases between. This CDR3 has 16 amino acids. Germline V lookup: CDR1 LNHDA, CDR2 SQIVND (reference sequence). The CDR3 DNA reads TGTGCCAGTAACTTTCTCCGCGGGCGCTCGACCGGGGAGCTGTTTTTT. This codes for CASNFLRGRSTGELFF. Full variable domain (missing parts from reference TRBV19 and TRBJ2-2): DGGITQSPKYLFRKEGQNVTLSCEQNLNHDAMYWYRQDPGQGLRLIYYSQIVNDFQKGDIAEGYSVSREKKESFPLTVTSAQKNPTAFYLCASNFLRGRSTGELFFGEGSRLTVL.

The rearrangement joins TRBV28 to TRBJ1-5; D possibly corresponds to TRBD1 (5 bases). The germline gives CDR1 MDHEN, CDR2 SYDVKM. With 6 bases removed from V and 0 bases from J, the gap between germline ends came to 9 bases. CDR3 length: 14 residues. The CDR3 sequence is CASRGPISNQPQHF. The CDR3 region has the DNA TGTGCCAGCAGGGGACCGATTAGCAATCAGCCCCAGCATTTT.

This chain joins TRBV28 and TRBJ2-7; no reliable D call. CDR1 and CDR2 from the germline V gene are MDHEN and SYDVKM. V was trimmed by 2 bases and J by 2 bases, leaving 19 bases between them. CDR3 length: 17 amino acids. CDR3 coding DNA: TGTGCCAGCAGTTTACCGACCATCGTTGGTAGGGCCTACGAGCAGTACTTC. Translated: CASSLPTIVGRAYEQYF. The full variable domain, rest sourced from reference TRBV28 and TRBJ2-7, is DVKVTQSSRYLVKRTGEKVFLECVQDMDHENMFWYRQDPGLGLRLIYFSYDVKMKEKGDIPEGYSVSREKKERFSLILESASTNQTSMYLCASSLPTIVGRAYEQYFGPGTRLTVT.

The chain carries TRBV6-5 and TRBJ2-7; the D is unclear. Trimming cost V 4 bases and J 3 bases, with 4 bases left between them. This CDR3 region has 11 residues. Germline V gene data show CDR1 as MNHEY and CDR2 as SVGAGI. This CDR3 is CASSSYYEQYF. CDR3 in DNA: TGTGCCAGCAGTTCCTACTACGAGCAGTACTTC.